Listed below are T cell receptor beta chains from one sample, sequenced in a study of blood T cell repertoires in COVID-19. TCRdb keeps only in-frame clones here, not all; method: immunoSEQ multiplex PCR. The sample has 87,000 or so clones, roughly 86% seen once. The specimen sequenced was peripheral blood. The receptors come from a man in his forties with acute or convalescent COVID-19. The CDR3 runs from the conserved cysteine through the conserved F or W. A D gene is named only where the DNA matches it firmly. The size entry is marked missing in some rows and otherwise reads once, few, many or a size class.

>TRBD1|-|TRBJ2-7|TRBV4-2
CASSFDRVVYEQYF
TGTGCCAGCAGCTTCGACAGGGTTGTCTACGAGCAGTACTTC
>-|-|TRBJ1-2|TRBV5-1
CASSPGTGVNYGYTF
TGCGCCAGCAGCCCCGGGACTGGGGTTAACTATGGCTACACCTTC
>TRBD2|-|TRBJ2-3|TRBV19
CASSVRTSGTDTQYF
TGTGCCAGTAGTGTTCGGACTAGCGGCACAGATACGCAGTATTTT
>-|-|TRBJ2-2|TRBV3-1/TRBV3-2
CASRKGGGELFF
TGTGCCAGCAGAAAAGGGGGCGGGGAGCTGTTTTTT
>-|-|TRBJ2-1|TRBV6-2/TRBV6-3
CASSYSSRIYYNEQFF
TGTGCCAGCAGTTACTCGTCCAGGATATACTACAATGAGCAGTTCTTC
>TRBD1|-|TRBJ2-1|TRBV10-1
CASRGTGRHEQFF
TGCGCCAGCAGAGGGACAGGGCGGCATGAGCAGTTCTTC
>-|-|TRBJ1-6|TRBV7-2
CASSFDGGAGNSPLHF
TGTGCCAGCAGCTTTGATGGAGGGGCTGGTAATTCACCCCTCCACTTT
>TRBD2|once|TRBJ2-3|TRBV5-4
CASSPQGGRSTDTQYF
TGTGCCAGCAGCCCCCAGGGCGGGAGAAGCACAGATACGCAGTATTTT
>-|-|TRBJ2-5|TRBV6-5
CASSSVPQETQYF
TGTGCCAGCAGTTCGGTCCCCCAAGAGACCCAGTACTTC
>TRBD2|-|TRBJ2-4|TRBV29-1
CSAVTSGVGNIQYF
TGCAGCGCTGTGACTAGCGGGGTGGGGAACATTCAGTACTTC
>TRBD1|-|TRBJ1-2|TRBV18
CASNREGANYGYTF
TGTGCCAGCAACCGGGAGGGGGCGAACTATGGCTACACCTTC
>TRBD2|-|TRBJ2-3|TRBV7-3
CASSPWGGSTDTQYF
TGTGCCAGCAGCCCTTGGGGGGGAAGCACAGATACGCAGTATTTT
>-|-|TRBJ1-3|TRBV9
CASSAPARGNTIYF
TGTGCCAGCAGCGCCCCGGCGAGGGGAAACACCATATATTTT
>-|once|TRBJ1-4|TRBV6-5
CASSSGWADYEKLFF
TGTGCCAGCAGTTCGGGATGGGCAGACTATGAAAAACTGTTTTTT
>-|once|TRBJ1-4|TRBV7-9
CASSAEGGKLFF
TGTGCCAGCAGCGCAGAGGGTGGGAAACTGTTTTTT
>TRBD2|-|TRBJ2-5|TRBV30
CAWSRGTNQETQYF
TGTGCCTGGAGTCGAGGGACTAACCAAGAGACCCAGTACTTC
>-|-|TRBJ1-5|TRBV7-8
CASSLNRDQPQHF
TGTGCCAGCAGCTTAAATCGCGATCAGCCCCAGCATTTT
>TRBD1|-|TRBJ2-7|TRBV6-5
CASSSDRAESYEQYF
TGTGCCAGCAGTAGTGACAGGGCCGAGTCCTACGAGCAGTACTTC
>TRBD1|-|TRBJ2-7|TRBV5-4
CASSANRGLVYEQYF
TGTGCCAGCAGCGCGAACAGGGGTCTTGTCTACGAGCAGTACTTC
>TRBD2|few|TRBJ2-6|TRBV19
CASSIGGNRAGANVLTF
TGTGCCAGTAGTATCGGGGGGAATAGGGCTGGGGCCAACGTCCTGACTTTC
>TRBD1|-|TRBJ1-4|TRBV12-5
CASASDRGHEKLFF
TGTGCTAGTGCCTCGGACAGGGGCCATGAAAAACTGTTTTTT
>TRBD1|-|TRBJ1-4|TRBV14
CASSQRTGGGEKLFF
TGTGCCAGCAGCCAACGGACAGGGGGAGGTGAAAAACTGTTTTTT
>-|few|TRBJ1-5|TRBV11-2
CASSLGGGVGNQPQHF
TGTGCCAGCAGCTTGGGGGGAGGGGTGGGCAATCAGCCCCAGCATTTT
>-|-|TRBJ1-2|TRBV6-5
CACLGSFYGYTF
TGTGCCTGCCTGGGGAGTTTCTATGGCTACACCTTC
>TRBD2|-|TRBJ2-1|TRBV3-1/TRBV3-2
CATKDLRGTSGRGSYNEQFF
TGTGCCACAAAAGACCTCCGTGGGACTAGCGGGAGGGGTTCCTACAATGAGCAGTTCTTC
>-|once|TRBJ2-1|TRBV9
CASSVGVRAGSSYNEQFF
TGTGCCAGCAGCGTAGGAGTTCGGGCGGGGAGCTCCTACAATGAGCAGTTCTTC
>-|-|TRBJ2-3|TRBV19
CASSILWESTDTQYF
TGTGCCAGTAGTATTCTCTGGGAGAGCACAGATACGCAGTATTTT
>-|-|TRBJ2-3|TRBV24-1
CATSGVTASTDTQYF
TGTGCCACCAGTGGTGTGACAGCTAGCACAGATACGCAGTATTTT
>TRBD2|-|TRBJ2-2|TRBV5-1
CASSLSSGKTGELFF
TGCGCCAGCAGCTTGTCTAGCGGGAAGACCGGGGAGCTGTTTTTT
>-|-|TRBJ1-2|TRBV19
CASSITSGANYGYTF
TGTGCCAGTAGTATAACCTCCGGAGCTAACTATGGCTACACCTTC
>TRBD1|-|TRBJ1-6|TRBV7-2
CASSLPGQRNSPLHF
TGTGCCAGCAGCCTACCGGGACAGCGGAATTCACCCCTCCACTTT
>TRBD1|-|TRBJ1-2|TRBV27
CASSNTGGRGYTF
TGTGCCAGCAGTAACACAGGGGGCCGAGGCTACACCTTC
>TRBD1|-|TRBJ1-6|TRBV3-1/TRBV3-2
CASSQEAPGQHYVNSPLHF
TGTGCCAGCAGCCAAGAGGCTCCGGGACAGCACTATGTTAATTCACCCCTCCACTTT
>TRBD2|-|TRBJ2-4|TRBV19
CASSIAFAGGEAKNIQYF
TGTGCCAGTAGTATAGCATTCGCGGGGGGAGAGGCCAAAAACATTCAGTACTTC
>-|-|TRBJ1-6|TRBV7-7
CASSLAGNNSPLHF
TGTGCTAGCAGCTTGGCAGGGAATAATTCACCCCTCCACTTT
>-|-|TRBJ2-2|TRBV7-6
CASSFCAHGELFF
TGTGCCAGCAGCTTCTGCGCCCACGGGGAGCTGTTTTTT
>-|-|TRBJ1-2|TRBV30
CAWSESLLSYGYTF
TGTGCCTGGAGTGAAAGTCTACTTAGCTATGGCTACACCTTC
>TRBD1|-|TRBJ1-6|TRBV30
CASTGTGISSYNSPLHF
TGTGCCTCAACCGGGACAGGGATAAGCTCCTATAATTCACCCCTCCACTTT
>-|-|TRBJ1-3|TRBV6-1
CASSEGRGGNTIYF
TGTGCCAGCAGTGAAGGGAGGGGCGGCAACACCATATATTTT
>TRBD1|-|TRBJ2-3|TRBV4-1
CASSPHPGQGEIDTQYF
TGCGCCAGCAGCCCTCACCCGGGACAGGGGGAGATAGATACGCAGTATTTT
>-|-|TRBJ1-4|TRBV30
CAWQPKEKLFF
TGTGCCTGGCAACCTAAGGAAAAACTGTTTTTT
>TRBD2|-|TRBJ2-2|TRBV27
CASSFYDSGSGSIGELFF
TGTGCCAGCAGTTTTTATGACTCGGGTAGCGGGAGTATCGGGGAGCTGTTTTTT
>TRBD1|-|TRBJ1-1|TRBV27
CATLAGQEMNTEAFF
TGTGCCACACTTGCGGGACAGGAGATGAACACTGAAGCTTTCTTT
>-|-|TRBJ1-5|TRBV5-8
CASSFRGRGQPQHF
TGTGCCAGCAGCTTTCGAGGGCGCGGTCAGCCCCAGCATTTT
>-|-|TRBJ1-1|TRBV15
CATSRDYVRLNTEAFF
TGTGCCACCAGCAGAGATTATGTCAGGTTGAACACTGAAGCTTTCTTT
>-|-|TRBJ1-6|TRBV5-6
CASSPSGGDSPLHF
TGTGCCAGCAGCCCTTCGGGAGGGGACTCACCCCTCCACTTT
>-|-|TRBJ1-5|TRBV20-1
CSASAGDQPQHF
TGCAGTGCTAGTGCAGGGGATCAGCCCCAGCATTTT
>TRBD1|-|TRBJ1-5|TRBV7-6
CASSSDGTANQPQHF
TGTGCCAGCAGCTCGGACGGGACAGCAAATCAGCCCCAGCATTTT
>TRBD1|-|TRBJ2-3|TRBV9
CASSVDRDRGTIDTQYF
TGTGCCAGCAGCGTAGACCGGGACAGGGGGACCATAGATACGCAGTATTTT
>TRBD1|-|TRBJ1-1|TRBV5-6
CASSLDPLDRAITEAFF
TGTGCCAGCAGCTTGGACCCTTTAGACAGGGCAATCACTGAAGCTTTCTTT
>-|-|TRBJ1-1|TRBV7-2
CASSLRFGESTEAFF
TGTGCCAGCAGCTTAAGGTTTGGGGAGTCCACTGAAGCTTTCTTT
>-|-|TRBJ1-4|TRBV6-5
CASSSPGVGEKLFF
TGTGCCAGCAGTTCACCGGGGGTGGGTGAAAAACTGTTTTTT
>TRBD2|-|TRBJ2-1|TRBV18
CASSPRGGWNVNEQFF
TGTGCCAGCTCACCGCGGGGGGGGTGGAATGTCAATGAGCAGTTCTTC
>TRBD2|-|TRBJ2-5|TRBV12-5
CASAEAGGPETQYF
TGTGCTAGCGCTGAGGCGGGAGGGCCGGAGACCCAGTACTTC
>-|-|TRBJ1-1|TRBV7-2
CASSPGSRTEAFF
TGTGCCAGCAGCCCGGGTTCTAGAACTGAAGCTTTCTTT
>TRBD1|-|TRBJ1-1|TRBV6-5
CASRHTGVVEAFF
TGTGCCAGCAGGCACACAGGGGTAGTTGAAGCTTTCTTT